This T cell receptor (beta chain) comes out of a study of cytomegalovirus exposure and HLA in healthy donors (dated by TCRdb to about 2017). Describing the broader study: An earlier analysis of 550 to 700 of the donors reported 276 Gb of sequence data and 100 million to 130 million unique TCR beta sequences from about 180 million T cells. Approximately 300 gigabases of sequencing data and roughly 80 million unique TCR sequences made up an early release that covered approximately 620 HLA-typed donors. Of the 300 to 500 genotyped donors, 80% to 90% were placed in the genetic ancestry cluster associated with self-reported Caucasian donors. The study aimed to test whether signatures of past pathogen exposure could be identified by cataloging public T cell receptors. The T cell repertoires of some 700 subjects were profiled by immunosequencing and related to cytomegalovirus serostatus. Along with the roughly 610-subject first cohort, a separate validation cohort of approximately 110 different subjects was used. High-throughput TCR immunosequencing, statistical association of individual TCRs with disease status, and machine learning were combined to predict cytomegalovirus infection status. A later analysis re-examined previously published TCR beta repertoires from hundreds of donors and added high-resolution HLA genotyping to investigate patterns of TCR occurrence. The later analysis used no new phenotypic data to find candidate immune exposures, relying instead on TCR beta sequences and their occurrence across donors. An earlier analysis of roughly 600 of the donors used high-throughput TCR beta sequencing to judge whether each TCR beta V gene segment behaved as functional or pseudogenic. Donor age, sex, ethnicity and CMV serostatus were compiled together with the repertoire data. A later genetic analysis used genome-wide SNP genotypes for about three fifths of the 666 donors, treating that subset as a discovery cohort. All discovery cohort repertoires had been generated on a single sequencing platform. HLA typing covered class I and class II loci at four-digit resolution. The number of typed donors differed by locus: roughly 629-640 for A, B, C, DRB1 and DQB1; about 520 for DQA1; roughly 600 for DPA1; and around 450 for DPB1. Roughly five DR-DQ haplotypes were handled as single units for association and clustering because linkage in the cohort was strong. On average, around 230,000 unique TCR beta nucleotide sequences were sequenced per donor among 300 to 500 genotyped donors of the cohort, with about 17% of those sequences being non-productive.

Library method: the immunoSEQ multiplex PCR assay. For the multiplex PCR, a mixture combining 60 forward primers for TCR Vbeta segments and 13 reverse primers for TCR Jbeta segments was used. The CDR3 region of rearranged TCR beta genes was amplified from genomic DNA by a multiplex PCR assay. The amplified TCR beta libraries were sequenced on the Illumina HiSeq System as 87-base-pair reads. The study's own analysis went as follows. In a later analysis, around 80 million unique TCR beta chains were counted across the approximately 620 repertoires, and roughly 11 million of these chains were shared by at least two donors. A nearest-neighbor algorithm error-corrected the raw reads and collapsed the reads into unique sequences, merging closely related sequences to remove PCR and sequencing errors. CDR3 sequences were aligned to IMGT reference sequences to assign V, D and J gene segments. For a sequence to be retained, a match of at least six nucleotides to both a V gene segment and a J gene segment was required. Rearrangements were called productive when the CDR3 lacked stop codons and stayed in frame with V and J; all others were non-productive. Following IMGT convention, CDR3 was defined as the stretch from the second conserved V-encoded cysteine up to the conserved J-encoded phenylalanine. The earlier analysis of some 600 of the donors excluded sequences that lacked an unambiguous match to a single V gene segment. An earlier analysis of several hundred of the donors called V segments functional above 56.7% productive rearrangements and segregating when the between-donor standard deviation exceeded 5%. A statistical classification framework was developed to diagnose cytomegalovirus status using the catalog of TCR beta chain sequences. In a later analysis, TCR nucleotide sequences were compared against IMGT/GENE-DB human TR gene sequences so that V and J genes could be assigned. Using the TCRdist pipeline, a later analysis assigned CDR3 sequences along with most-parsimonious VDJ recombination scenarios. A later analysis defined each TCR beta chain by its CDR3 amino acid sequence plus V-gene family, and excluded reads lacking a unique V-gene family. In a later analysis, several hundred highly shared, low-generation-probability nucleotide sequences were removed to address suspected cross-contamination and a sequencing artifact. In a later analysis, a clonal expansion index was calculated for each public chain from normalized within-repertoire ranks of inferred template counts. A later analysis computed generation probabilities with a VDJ recombination model fitted to out-of-frame rearrangements, and checked the results against IGoR. In a later analysis, TCR-TCR, TCR-HLA and TCR-CMV co-occurrence was scored with hypergeometric tests, and a repertoire-size bias correction was applied to TCR pairs. A later analysis estimated false discovery rates by permuting HLA or CMV assignments 20 times. In a later analysis, co-occurring TCRs were grouped with DBSCAN, and TCRdist sequence similarity was added when clustering was performed within HLA-allele-positive subsets. Repertoires with fewer than 30,000 or more than 120,000 public chains were left out of co-occurrence clustering, as were four to six repertoires with anomalous nucleotide sharing. TCRdb retrieved this table from immuneACCESS and kept in-frame rearrangements only. Not all clones are present; in checked studies, unresolved V genes account for under half, and no reason is known for the remainder. For V, J and clone size, that table is used; D and trimming come from the DNA. Here the sample has more than 150,000 clones; around 80% occur a single time. Approximately 1.5% of the sample belongs to the ten largest clones.

Points the paper makes about the study in general: Because some donors lacked HLA typing at each locus, the association tests relied only on the typed subset. In an earlier analysis of under 600 of the donors, most TCR beta V segments were observed in productive rearrangements about 87% or about 30% of the time, broadly matching IMGT annotations. When HLA alleles, especially DR and DQ, strongly co-occurred, attributing TCR associations to individual alleles was difficult. A total of some 180 TCR beta chains were listed by the study as associated with cytomegalovirus. Correlated functional status among segregating V segments might be attributable to linkage disequilibrium, but an unknown experimental factor could not be ruled out. In a later analysis, most CMV-associated TCR beta chains were found to appear HLA-restricted, with HLA associations seemingly driven largely by CMV exposure. Over 15 rarely observed V segments, including chromosome 9 orphons, were excluded from the earlier analysis of a few hundred of the donors because counts were too low. Roughly uniform sequencing depth across donors was assumed in presence/absence analyses, although this assumption may not hold. A later analysis found that TCR association rates varied across HLA loci, with DRB1 alleles showing the most associated TCRs and HLA-C alleles the fewest. Most TCR sequences were observed very rarely across donors, whereas some public TCRs were present in many individuals. A further reported finding was that TCR beta sequences accurately predicted the HLA-A and HLA-B alleles for most subjects in the first cohort. Compared with the roughly 720-donor mean, donors in an Asian-associated ancestry cluster had fewer N-insertions in productive TCRs, according to a later genetic analysis. This cohort had only TCR beta chains sequenced, and the lack of alpha or paired-chain data limited which features could be detected. Specific HLA alleles were associated with 15,000 to 20,000 TCR beta sequences at a false discovery rate of 0.05 in a later analysis. A few of the identified cytomegalovirus-associated TCR beta chains were confirmed in vitro to be specific for cytomegalovirus antigens. According to a later analysis, parvovirus B19, influenza, CMV and Epstein-Barr virus appeared linked to several top co-occurrence clusters. Cytomegalovirus status was reported to be diagnosed by the classifier with high specificity and sensitivity in both the original and validation cohorts. A group of highly shared sequence variants was considered likely to be a technical artifact of the sequencing pipeline. For the cohort, immune exposure information was limited to CMV serostatus. A later analysis found that HLA-associated TCR beta chains were more clonally expanded and had lower generation probabilities than equally common non-associated chains. The 87-base-pair reads could not distinguish some IMGT-functional V segments, including TRBV6-2 and TRBV6-3, so those segments were excluded. A later genetic analysis associated a missense DCLRE1C variant with V-gene and J-gene trimming of TCR beta chains, and an independent cohort replicated the association. The authors suggested that the approach could potentially be generalized to other disease states and immunological phenotypes.

Worth noting for this clone: The antigen it binds to is not known. No qualities accompany the bases; no much larger clone lies one base away.

The cohort was made up of 500 to 850 healthy bone marrow donors. Cohort members were all nominally healthy when sampled, although unrecorded immune exposures were likely present. The donor was CMV seronegative and was included in the group of about 400 seronegative cohort members. A peripheral blood sample was provided by each donor, and peripheral blood mononuclear cells were used for TCR beta sequencing. The Qiagen DNeasy Blood Extraction Kit was used to extract genomic DNA from the blood cell samples. Per the germline V gene (reference sequence), SGHKS is the CDR1 and YYEKEE is the CDR2. V ends up 3 bases short and J 9 bases short, with an unmatched junction base count of 14. The CDR3 holds 17 amino acids from the cysteine to the phenylalanine. Just the 51-base CDR3 DNA is kept, in frame starting at base 1.

The sequence is built from TRBV5-5 and TRBJ2-1; a stretch of 11 junction bases matches TRBD2. The sequenced material came from PBMCs. This receptor was identified in a man between 18 and 35 years old in good health and CMV-seronegative. The CDR3 in this case is CASSSLAGGLTIGEQFF. The nucleotides read TGTGCCAGCAGCTCCTTAGCGGGGGGGCTAACTATTGGTGAGCAGTTCTTC.